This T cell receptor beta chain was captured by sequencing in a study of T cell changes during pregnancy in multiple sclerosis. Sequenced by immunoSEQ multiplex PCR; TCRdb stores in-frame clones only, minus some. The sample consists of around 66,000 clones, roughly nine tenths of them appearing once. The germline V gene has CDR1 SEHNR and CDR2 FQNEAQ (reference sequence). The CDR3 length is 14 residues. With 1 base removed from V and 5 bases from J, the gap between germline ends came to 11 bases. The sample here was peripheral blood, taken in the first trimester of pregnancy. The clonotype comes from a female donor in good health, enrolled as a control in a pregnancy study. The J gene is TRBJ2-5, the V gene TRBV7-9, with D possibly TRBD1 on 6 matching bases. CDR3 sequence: CASSLDRADETQYF. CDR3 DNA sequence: TGTGCCAGCAGCTTAGACAGGGCGGACGAGACCCAGTACTTC.